One T cell receptor (beta chain) is described in this entry. This entry comes from a study of blood T cell repertoires in COVID-19. Study information: Acute and convalescent COVID-19 specimens originated in the United States, Italy and Spain. T cells, B-cell-depleted T cells, or PBMCs supplied cDNA or gDNA.

Sequenced by immunoSEQ multiplex PCR; TCRdb stores in-frame clones only, minus some. The sample comprises around 340,000 clones, around nine tenths of which are singletons, and just over 1% rests with the top ten. V was clipped by 4 bases and J by 7 bases; unmatched bases: 6. This CDR3 is built from 13 residues. Germline values: CDR1 MNHEY, CDR2 SVGAGI. What was sequenced was PBMCs or T cells enriched from blood (not recorded which). The chain recombines TRBV6-5 with TRBJ1-2; 7 bases are shared with TRBD1. The origin of this receptor is a woman younger than 45 who had been exposed to COVID-19. The CDR3 coding sequence is TGTGCCAGCAGTTTTGACAGGGTTTCTGGCTACACCTTC. Its protein is CASSFDRVSGYTF.